This T cell receptor beta chain was recovered during a study of tumor T cells in aggressive B-cell lymphoma. Here immunoSEQ multiplex PCR was the method, and the copy in TCRdb shows in-frame clones only, minus some. The sample gives a few thousand clones, around 88% of which show up once; 15% to 20% is in the top ten. V was shortened by 1 base and J by 12 bases, with 11 bases between the two germline ends. In germline, CDR1 is SGHNT, CDR2 YYREEE (reference sequence). This CDR3 region has 12 residues. The clonotype comes from an adult with diffuse large B cell lymphoma. Material for sequencing was tumor tissue. V usage is TRBV5-4 and J usage is TRBJ1-5; possibly TRBD1 for D (6 bases). The CDR3 protein is CASSLYGGRQHF. In nucleotides, the CDR3 is TGTGCCAGCAGCTTGTACGGGGGGCGCCAGCATTTT.